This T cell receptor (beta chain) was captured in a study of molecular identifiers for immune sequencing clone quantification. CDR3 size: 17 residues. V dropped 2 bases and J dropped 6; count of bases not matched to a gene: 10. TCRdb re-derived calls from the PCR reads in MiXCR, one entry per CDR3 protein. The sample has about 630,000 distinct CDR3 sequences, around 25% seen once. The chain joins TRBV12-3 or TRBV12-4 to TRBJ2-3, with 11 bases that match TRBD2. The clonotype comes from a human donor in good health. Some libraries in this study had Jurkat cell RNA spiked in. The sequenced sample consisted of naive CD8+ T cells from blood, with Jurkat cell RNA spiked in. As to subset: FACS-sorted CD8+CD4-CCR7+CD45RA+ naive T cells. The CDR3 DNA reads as TGTGCCAGCAGTTTATCGGGATTAGCGGGGGGGCTTGATACGCAGTATTTT. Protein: CASSLSGLAGGLDTQYF.